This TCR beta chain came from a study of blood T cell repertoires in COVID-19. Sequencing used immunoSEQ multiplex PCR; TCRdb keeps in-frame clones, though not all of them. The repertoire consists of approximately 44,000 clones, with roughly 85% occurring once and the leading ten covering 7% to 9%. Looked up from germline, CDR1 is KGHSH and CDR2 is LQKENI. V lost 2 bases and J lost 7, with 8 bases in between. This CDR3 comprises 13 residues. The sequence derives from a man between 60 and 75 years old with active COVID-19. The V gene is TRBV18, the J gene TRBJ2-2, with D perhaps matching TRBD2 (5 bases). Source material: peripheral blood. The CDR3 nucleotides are TGTGCCAGCTCACCAGGCGGGCACGGGGAGCTGTTTTTT. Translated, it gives CASSPGGHGELFF.